Sequencing of this T cell receptor beta chain was carried out in a study of response to subunit inactivated influenza vaccine. TCRdb recomputed calls from the RT-PCR reads with MiXCR, one row per CDR3 protein. The sample holds hundreds of thousands of distinct CDR3 sequences; about 15% are singletons and the top ten take less than 9%. There are a few counts of this clonotype. After removal of 3 bases from V and 6 bases from J, the junction contained 9 bases not matched to a gene. CDR3 length: 17 residues. The V gene's germline CDR1 is ENHRY and CDR2 SYGVKD. This TCR derives from a man between 45 and 60 years old who received an inactivated influenza vaccine. Sequences were derived from PBMCs from blood, sampled less than 15 days before vaccination. The chain carries TRBV10-3 and TRBJ2-1, with TRBD2 matching 12 bases. CDR3 sequence (DNA): TGTGCCATCAGTGACTCATTGACTAGCGGGGGCCGCAATGAGCAGTTCTTC. Translating it yields CAISDSLTSGGRNEQFF.